This T cell receptor beta chain was documented in a study of OX40 agonist ivuxolimab in advanced cancers. This CDR3 is built from 15 residues. V lost 0 bases to trimming and J lost 2 bases, with 9 bases between them. CDR1 and CDR2 from the germline V gene are KGHSY and FQNENV. Study-wide results and limits: Researchers report that CD8+ T cells had, on average, more expanded clones than CD4+.

Concerning this clone itself: Its antigen is not identified.

TCRdb's table, derived via immunoSEQ multiplex PCR, lists solely in-frame clones and lacks some. In the table there are some 23,000 clones, roughly 93% of which are singletons. The clonotype comes from an adult with an advanced solid tumor such as melanoma, head and neck, liver or kidney cancer. The rearrangement uses TRBV16 and TRBJ2-3, with no clear D. The sequenced sample was CD4+ or CD8+ T cells sorted from blood, obtained in a trial of the OX40 agonist ivuxolimab. CDR3 sequence: CASSQSIEVTDTQYF. The CDR3, as DNA: TGTGCCAGCAGCCAATCGATAGAAGTCACAGATACGCAGTATTTT.